The source of this TCR beta chain is a study of post-analysis software for immune sequencing data. Findings and caveats of the study: Compared with controls, patients showed significantly lower normalized Chao1 diversity. Compared with controls, patients had more of 4 or 5 TRBV segments, including TRBV5-6, TRBV5-1 and TRBV20-1.

A word on this clonotype: Its cognate antigen is unknown.

Unique molecular identifiers were built into the TCR beta cDNA libraries. From the PCR reads, TCRdb called clonotypes with MiXCR, one entry per CDR3 protein. This repertoire shows roughly 580,000 distinct CDR3 sequences, around 47% found once; its top ten account for more than 1.5%. Looked up from germline, CDR1 is SGDLS and CDR2 is YYNGEE. The CDR3 has 14 amino acids. Sequencing was done on a sample of blood. The chain employs TRBV9 and TRBJ2-7; 7 bases are shared with TRBD2. Judging by the DNA end, TRBJ2-5 fits better; the J call may be wrong. The source is a girl aged 10-17 years with multiple sclerosis. The CDR3 protein is CASSGDIGGETQYF. The CDR3 DNA is TGTGCCAGCAGCGGCGATATCGGGGGGGAGACCCAGTACTTC.